This TCR beta chain was captured by sequencing in a study of blood T cell repertoires in COVID-19. Looking at the study overall: The analysed material was cDNA or gDNA that came from T cells, B-cell-depleted T cells, or PBMCs.

As handled by the study authors: How many nucleated cells were present was estimated from reference gene primer amplification. Data came from immunoSEQ multiplex PCR; TCRdb stores just in-frame clones and leaves some out. V, J and clone size derive from that table, while D and trimming were established from the DNA sequence. The top ten hold 2% to 2.5% of the sample, which has approximately 280,000 clones, around 86% seen once. Looked up from germline, CDR1 is SGHRS and CDR2 is YFSETQ. V was clipped by 2 bases and J by 6 bases, with 14 bases between them. CDR3 length equals 14 residues. Sequencing used peripheral blood. This clonotype was obtained from a man aged 50-59 years with acute or convalescent COVID-19. V gene TRBV5-1 combines with J gene TRBJ1-2; D is perhaps TRBD1 (6 bases). The CDR3 is CASSLEQGWDGYTF. CDR3 coding DNA: TGCGCCAGCAGCTTAGAACAGGGTTGGGATGGCTACACCTTC.